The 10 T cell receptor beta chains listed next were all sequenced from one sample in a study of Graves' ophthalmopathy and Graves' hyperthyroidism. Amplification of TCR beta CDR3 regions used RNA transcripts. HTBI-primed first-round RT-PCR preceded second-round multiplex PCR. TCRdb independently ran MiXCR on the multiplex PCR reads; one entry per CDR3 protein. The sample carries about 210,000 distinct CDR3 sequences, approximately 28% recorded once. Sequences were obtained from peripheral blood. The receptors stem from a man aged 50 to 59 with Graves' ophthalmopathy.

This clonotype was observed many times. CDR3 coding DNA: TGTGCCAGCAGGTTAGCCTTAAATAACGGTGAAGCTTTCTTT. Translation: CASRLALNNGEAFF. This sequence joins TRBV27 and TRBJ1-1; no definite D call. Trimming stripped 6 bases from V and 7 bases from J, with 18 bases between. This CDR3 has 14 amino acids. Germline assignment: CDR1 MNHEY and CDR2 SMNVEV (reference sequence).

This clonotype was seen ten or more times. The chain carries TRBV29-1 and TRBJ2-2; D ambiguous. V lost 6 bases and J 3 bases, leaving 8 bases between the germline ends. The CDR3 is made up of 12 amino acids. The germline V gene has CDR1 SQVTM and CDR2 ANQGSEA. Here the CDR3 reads CSVQTYTGELFF. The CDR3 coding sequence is TGCAGCGTACAGACCTACACCGGGGAGCTGTTTTTT.

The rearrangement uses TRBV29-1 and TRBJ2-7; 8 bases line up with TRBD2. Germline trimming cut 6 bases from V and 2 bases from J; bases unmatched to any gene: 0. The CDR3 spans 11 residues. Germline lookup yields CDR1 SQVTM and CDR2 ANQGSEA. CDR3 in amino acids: CSVGLAYEQYF. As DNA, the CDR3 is TGCAGCGTGGGACTAGCCTACGAGCAGTACTTC.

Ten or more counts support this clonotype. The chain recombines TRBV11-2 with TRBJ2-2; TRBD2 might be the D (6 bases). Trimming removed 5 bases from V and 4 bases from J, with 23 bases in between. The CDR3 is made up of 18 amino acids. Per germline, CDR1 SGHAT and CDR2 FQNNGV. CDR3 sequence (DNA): TGTGCCAGCAGCGACATTAACGGGAGAGCCTCGGGCACCGGGGAGCTGTTTTTT. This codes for CASSDINGRASGTGELFF.

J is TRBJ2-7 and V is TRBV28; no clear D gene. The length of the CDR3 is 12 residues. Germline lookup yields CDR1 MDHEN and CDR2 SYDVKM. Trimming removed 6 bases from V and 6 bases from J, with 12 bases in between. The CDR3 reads CASSRTFAEQYF. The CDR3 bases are TGTGCCAGCAGCCGAACTTTCGCCGAGCAGTACTTC.

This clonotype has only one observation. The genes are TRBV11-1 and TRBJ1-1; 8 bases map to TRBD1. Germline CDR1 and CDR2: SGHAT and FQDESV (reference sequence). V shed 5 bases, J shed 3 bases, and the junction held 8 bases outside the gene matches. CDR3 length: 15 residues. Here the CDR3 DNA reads TGTGCCAGCAGCCCGCCCAGGGGGCTGGACACTGAAGCTTTCTTT. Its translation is CASSPPRGLDTEAFF.

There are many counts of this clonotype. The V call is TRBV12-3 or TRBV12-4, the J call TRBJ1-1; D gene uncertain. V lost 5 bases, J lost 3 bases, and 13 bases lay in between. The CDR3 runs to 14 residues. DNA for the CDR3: TGTGCCAGCAGTCGAGACGGATTCTACACTGAAGCTTTCTTT. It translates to CASSRDGFYTEAFF.

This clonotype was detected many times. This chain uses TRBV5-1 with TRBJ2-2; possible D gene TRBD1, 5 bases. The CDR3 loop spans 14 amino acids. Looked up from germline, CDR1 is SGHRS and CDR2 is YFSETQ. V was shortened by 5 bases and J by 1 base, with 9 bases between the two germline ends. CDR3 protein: CASRGRGNTGELFF. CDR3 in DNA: TGCGCCAGCAGAGGTAGGGGGAACACCGGGGAGCTGTTTTTT.

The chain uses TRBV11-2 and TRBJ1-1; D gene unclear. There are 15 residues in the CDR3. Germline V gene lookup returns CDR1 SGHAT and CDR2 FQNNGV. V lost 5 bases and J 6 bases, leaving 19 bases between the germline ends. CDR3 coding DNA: TGTGCCAGCAGCCCCGATGGGAGGGCGAGGGCTGAAGCTTTCTTT. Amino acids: CASSPDGRARAEAFF.

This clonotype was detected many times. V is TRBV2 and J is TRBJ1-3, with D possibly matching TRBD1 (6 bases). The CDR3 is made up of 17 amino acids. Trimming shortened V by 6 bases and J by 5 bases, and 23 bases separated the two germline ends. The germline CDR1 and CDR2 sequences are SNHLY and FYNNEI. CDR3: CASSRNPTGRSRNTIYF. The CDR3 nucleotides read TGTGCCAGCAGCCGAAATCCAACAGGGCGGTCCAGAAACACCATATATTTT.